The 6 T cell receptor beta chains below all came from one sample that was sequenced in a study of shared clonotypes between healthy human individuals (dated by TCRdb to between 2020 and 2021). The library relied on the immunoSEQ multiplex PCR assay. Sourced from immuneACCESS, this table was stored by TCRdb with only in-frame sequences that have V and J called. A share of the clones is absent; for the studies checked, an unresolved V gene accounts for under half, and the remainder has no known explanation. The sample table records 650,000 to 800,000 clones; around 77% of these occur just once. Jointly, the top ten make up around 1.7% of the sample. Material for sequencing was memory CD4+ T cells sorted from blood. Read against the paper, the sample's cell subset or site label means: CD45RA-negative fraction. These receptors all come from a woman in her twenties or thirties in good health.

In the case of this clone: This same CDR3 is encoded by further DNA sequences in the sample. This chain connects TRBV5-4 to TRBJ1-2; 10 bases agree with TRBD1. The CDR3 consists of 13 residues. V lost 5 bases, J lost 6 bases, and 4 bases stayed unmatched. CDR1 and CDR2 from the germline V gene are SGHNT and YYREEE (reference sequence). Here the CDR3 DNA reads TGTGCCAGCAGTTTTGACAGGGGGCATGGCTACACCTTC. This translates into CASSFDRGHGYTF.

V gene TRBV2 combines with J gene TRBJ2-5, with 9 bases that match TRBD1. In germline, CDR1 is SNHLY, CDR2 FYNNEI. The CDR3 length is 17 residues. V lost 0 bases and J lost 6; bases outside the gene matches: 11. The CDR3 loop is CASSEALTGQGVKTQYF. For the CDR3, the DNA is TGTGCCAGCAGTGAAGCGCTTACGGGACAGGGCGTAAAGACCCAGTACTTC.

The chain links TRBV19 to TRBJ1-2, with TRBD1 matching 9 bases. The germline gives CDR1 LNHDA, CDR2 SQIVND (reference sequence). The CDR3 sequence is 13 residues long. After removal of 5 bases from V and 6 bases from J, the junction contained 4 bases not matched to a gene. This CDR3 is CASSAGTGNGYTF. CDR3 in DNA: TGTGCCAGTAGTGCCGGGACAGGGAATGGCTACACCTTC.

This chain links TRBV4-2 with TRBJ2-7, with unresolved D. CDR3 length equals 12 residues. V lost 0 bases to trimming and J lost 6 bases, with 6 bases between them. From germline, CDR1 is LGHNA and CDR2 YNFKEQ. DNA for the CDR3: TGTGCCAGCAGCCAAGAACGAGGCGAGCAGTACTTC. It is translated as CASSQERGEQYF.

The chain couples TRBV27 to TRBJ1-2; 9 bases match TRBD1. Unmatched junction bases numbered 4, after V lost 1 base and J lost 4 bases. From germline, CDR1 is MNHEY and CDR2 SMNVEV (reference sequence). The CDR3 has 15 residues. The CDR3 is CASSLLGQGTYGYTF. CDR3 in DNA: TGTGCCAGCAGTTTATTGGGACAGGGAACCTATGGCTACACCTTC.

The chain employs TRBV5-1 and TRBJ2-7, with TRBD1 matching 7 bases. The CDR3 extends over 15 amino acids. The junction had 10 bases not matched to a gene; V was cut back by 1 base and J by 6 bases. The germline V gene encodes CDR1 SGHRS and CDR2 YFSETQ. Here the CDR3 DNA reads TGCGCCAGCAGCTTGTCCCCCGAGGGGGCCTCCGAGCAGTACTTC. Translating it yields CASSLSPEGASEQYF. Using reference TRBV5-1 and TRBJ2-7 for the parts outside the CDR3, the full variable domain is KAGVTQTPRYLIKTRGQQVTLSCSPISGHRSVSWYQQTPGQGLQFLFEYFSETQRNKGNFPGRFSGRQFSNSRSEMNVSTLELGDSALYLCASSLSPEGASEQYFGPGTRLTVT.